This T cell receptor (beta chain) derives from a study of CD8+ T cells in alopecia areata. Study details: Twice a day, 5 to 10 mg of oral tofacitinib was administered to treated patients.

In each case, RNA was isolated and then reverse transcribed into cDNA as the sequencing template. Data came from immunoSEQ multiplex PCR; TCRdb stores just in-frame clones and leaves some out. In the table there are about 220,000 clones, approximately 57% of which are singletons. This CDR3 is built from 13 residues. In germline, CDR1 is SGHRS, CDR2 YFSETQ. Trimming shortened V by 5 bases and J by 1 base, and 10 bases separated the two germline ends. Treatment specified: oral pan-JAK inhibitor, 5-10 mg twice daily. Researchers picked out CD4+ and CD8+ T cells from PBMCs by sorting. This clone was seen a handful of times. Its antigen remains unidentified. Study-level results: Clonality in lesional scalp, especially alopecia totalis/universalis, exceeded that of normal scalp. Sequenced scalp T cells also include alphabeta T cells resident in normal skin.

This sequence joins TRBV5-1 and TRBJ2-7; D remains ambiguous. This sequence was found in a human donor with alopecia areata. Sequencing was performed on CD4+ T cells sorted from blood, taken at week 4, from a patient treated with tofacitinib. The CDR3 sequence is CASRAPPSYEQYF. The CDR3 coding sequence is TGCGCCAGCAGGGCACCGCCTTCCTACGAGCAGTACTTC.